This T cell receptor (beta chain) was documented in a study of shared clonotypes between healthy human individuals. Naive CD8 isolation took CD45RO-negative cells positively selected for CCR7 and excluded terminally differentiated effector memory CD45RA+ cells. This CDR3 region has 18 residues. V lost 3 bases and J lost 0; bases outside the gene matches: 12. Germline V lookup: CDR1 SGHNT, CDR2 YYREEE (reference sequence). Produced via immunoSEQ multiplex PCR; TCRdb's table is partial and in-frame only. The data show approximately 720,000 clones, with 92% seen just once and more than 20% held by the top ten.

The receptor comes from a man between 25 and 39 years old in good health. The rearrangement links TRBV5-4 to TRBJ2-3, with 8 bases fitting TRBD2. Sequencing input: naive CD8+ T cells sorted from blood. CDR3: CASSSPAALAGSTDTQYF. CDR3 sequence (DNA): TGTGCCAGCAGCTCCCCCGCCGCTCTAGCGGGTAGCACAGATACGCAGTATTTT. Full variable domain (remainder filled in from reference TRBV5-4 and TRBJ2-3): ETGVTQSPTHLIKTRGQQVTLRCSSQSGHNTVSWYQQALGQGPQFIFQYYREEENGRGNFPPRFSGLQFPNYSSELNVNALELDDSALYLCASSSPAALAGSTDTQYFGPGTRLTVL.